Shown below are 10 T cell receptor beta chains from a single sample sequenced in a study of patients and donors after allogeneic stem cell transplantation. TCRdb ran MiXCR on the RT-PCR reads and lists one entry per CDR3 protein. The sample contains hundreds of thousands of distinct CDR3 sequences, approximately 16% of which appear only once. Sequencing was done on a sample of blood, either unsorted or a sorted T cell fraction (not recorded which). The receptors were sampled from a human donor who was either an allogeneic HSCT recipient or a stem cell or donor lymphocyte infusion donor (not recorded which). It is not recorded whose cells these are; they may come from a transplant donor.

This clonotype was seen at least ten times. This sequence joins TRBV12-3 or TRBV12-4 and TRBJ2-7, with TRBD2 as a possible D gene (5 bases). The length of the CDR3 is 14 residues. V was cut by 5 bases and J by 13 bases, with 24 bases left in between. CDR3 nucleotide sequence: TGTGCCAGCAGTCGGGGTCTAATGCCAAACCTACCCTACTTC. Protein: CASSRGLMPNLPYF.

The chain has TRBV3-1 and TRBJ2-3; D is unresolved. Germline CDR1 is LGHDT and CDR2 is YNNKEL (reference sequence). This CDR3 region has 14 residues. V lost 2 bases to trimming and J lost 5 bases, with 11 bases between them. The CDR3 DNA follows: TGTGCCAGCAGCCAAAGGACGATCGAAGATACGCAGTATTTT. It encodes CASSQRTIEDTQYF.

The table lists this clonotype with a few counts. The chain links TRBV6-1 to TRBJ2-7; D is undetermined. The CDR3 has 14 amino acids. Germline V gene sequence: CDR1 MNHNS, CDR2 SASEGT. Trimming stripped 5 bases from V and 0 bases from J, with 11 bases between. The CDR3 loop reads CASSLTDPSYEQYF. DNA for the CDR3: TGTGCCAGCAGTCTGACGGACCCCTCCTACGAGCAGTACTTC.

The V gene is TRBV4-3, the J gene TRBJ2-7; D could derive from TRBD1 or TRBD2 (5 bases each). Trimming removed 0 bases at V and 3 bases at J, with 15 bases between. CDR1 LGHNA and CDR2 YSLEER come from the germline V gene. The CDR3 contains 16 residues. The CDR3 region is CASSQDLGTPFYEQYF. The CDR3 DNA reads as TGCGCCAGCAGCCAAGATTTGGGGACGCCCTTCTACGAGCAGTACTTC.

This clonotype was counted only a few times. V usage is TRBV2 and J usage is TRBJ2-7, with 8 positions matching TRBD2. The CDR3 has 15 residues. Germline V lookup: CDR1 SNHLY, CDR2 FYNNEI. With 3 bases clipped from V and 2 bases from J, the junction kept 6 bases outside the gene matches. The CDR3 region has the DNA TGTGCCAGCAGTGATCCGGGGGGGGTAACCTACGAGCAGTACTTC. This sequence encodes CASSDPGGVTYEQYF. The full variable domain, rest sourced from reference TRBV2 and TRBJ2-7, is EPEVTQTPSHQVTQMGQEVILRCVPISNHLYFYWYRQILGQKVEFLVSFYNNEISEKSEIFDDQFSVERPDGSNFTLKIRSTKLEDSAMYFCASSDPGGVTYEQYFGPGTRLTVT.

The gene calls are TRBV15 and TRBJ1-2; D is unclear. The CDR3 consists of 13 residues. Trimming removed 0 bases at V and 7 bases at J, with 9 bases between. In germline, CDR1 is LNHNV, CDR2 YYDKDF (reference sequence). Written as DNA, the CDR3 is TGTGCCACCAGCAGAGACTCAACGGGTGGCTACACCTTC. Amino acids: CATSRDSTGGYTF.

The chain carries TRBV9 and TRBJ1-5; D is undetermined. CDR1 is SGDLS, CDR2 YYNGEE, per germline. The V and J ends lost 3 bases and 4 bases respectively, with 14 bases between them. CDR3 length equals 15 residues. CDR3 in DNA: TGTGCCAGCAGCGAAGATGGAACGATTAATCAGCCCCAGCATTTT. This translates into CASSEDGTINQPQHF.

Regarding this clonotype: A junction end diverges from the germline sequence, so it may reflect a read error. The chain has TRBV30 and TRBJ2-1; D possibly matches TRBD1 or TRBD2 (5 bases each). The germline gives CDR1 GTSNPN, CDR2 SVGIG (reference sequence). This CDR3 is built from 12 residues. The CDR3 sequence is CATGTYYNEQFF. For the CDR3, the DNA is TGCGCAACGGGGACCTACTACAATGAGCAGTTCTTC. Filled out from reference TRBV30 and TRBJ2-1, the complete variable domain reads SQTIHQWPATLVQPVGSPLSLECTVEGTSNPNLYWYRQAAGRGLQLLFYSVGIGQISSEVPQNLSASRPQDRQFILSSKKLLLSDSGFYLCATGTYYNEQFFGPGTRLTVL.

This clonotype showed up just a few times. The chain employs TRBV15 and TRBJ2-7, with 7 bases aligning to TRBD1. Germline V gives CDR1 LNHNV, CDR2 YYDKDF (reference sequence). The CDR3 sequence is 14 residues long. V lost 3 bases and J lost 5; bases outside the gene matches: 7. The CDR3 is CATSRWDSPDEQYF. The CDR3 DNA follows: TGTGCCACCAGCAGGTGGGACAGTCCCGACGAGCAGTACTTC.

This sequence joins TRBV19 and TRBJ2-7, with 7 bases identical to TRBD2. Germline CDR1 reads LNHDA; CDR2 reads SQIVND (reference sequence). This CDR3 comprises 15 residues. The J segment lost 5 bases and the V segment lost 5 bases, leaving 12 bases of the junction unmatched. DNA of the CDR3: TGTGCCAGTAGTGTCGGGACTATATTTCCAGACGAGCAGTACTTC. It is translated as CASSVGTIFPDEQYF.